This entry is about one TCR beta chain. The antigen is not known. TCRdb called the reads again in MiXCR, with one record for every CDR3 protein. The table includes about 530,000 distinct CDR3 sequences, around a quarter detected once. Per the germline V gene, CDR1 is SGDLS and CDR2 is YYNGEE. V was pared by 4 bases and J by 9 bases, with 14 bases of the junction left unmatched. The CDR3 is 17 residues long. This sample is part of a study of T cell repertoires in cytomegalovirus infection. In the study overall: Public signatures in TCR beta pointed to CMV infection and matching HLA type. Findings of the study overall: HLA-C-restricted TCR beta clonotypes specific for CMV led the ex vivo response. Public TCR beta family frequency separated CMV-and-HLA carriers, including in an independent cohort.

The receptor was derived from a human donor in good health (CMV status not recorded). Some clones in this sample may be carry-over from other donors' samples. This chain uses TRBV9 with TRBJ2-5; TRBD2 matches 14 bases. Sequencing was done on a sample of PBMCs. CDR3 bases: TGTGCCAGCAGCAAGTCCGGGACTAGCGGGAGTCAAGCGGCCCAGTACTTC. This encodes CASSKSGTSGSQAAQYF.